A single sample gave rise to the 18 T cell receptor beta chains below, sequenced in a study of vaccination effects on CD4 cells after COVID-19. After expansion with viral peptide pools in the ViraFEST assay, antigen-specific CD4+ T cells were sequenced. Around day 10 of culture, CD4+ T cells were separated out. A PCR test confirmed that the person had SARS-CoV-2 infection between March and December 2020. The protocol was immunoSEQ multiplex PCR, while the TCRdb copy is restricted to in-frame clones and leaves out a portion. Altogether more than 35,000 clones are present, around 73% being singletons, with the ten largest covering about a sixth. No antigen is known for these receptors. Sequences were derived from CD4+ T cells from PBMCs cultured with HCoV-NL63 spike peptides, sampled before COVID-19 vaccination. The receptor source for this set is a human donor who had a prior SARS-CoV-2 infection.

This clone is large. V and J are TRBV30 and TRBJ2-5; the D gene is possibly TRBD2 (5 bases). CDR1 and CDR2 (germline): GTSNPN, SVGIG (reference sequence). V dropped 6 bases and J dropped 5 bases, with 16 bases sitting between them. This CDR3 has 13 residues. The CDR3 sequence: CACAPPSRETQYF. In DNA, the CDR3 is TGTGCCTGCGCGCCCCCTAGCCGGGAGACCCAGTACTTC.

This chain uses TRBV5-1 with TRBJ1-2; TRBD1 might be the D (5 bases). Trimming removed 4 bases from V and 5 bases from J, with 12 bases in between. The CDR3 has 13 residues. Germline CDR1 reads SGHRS; CDR2 reads YFSETQ. CDR3 DNA: TGCGCCAGCAGCGTTGACAGTACGTATGGCTACACCTTC. It translates to CASSVDSTYGYTF.

This clone was detected only once. J is TRBJ2-2 and V is TRBV7-9; 10 nucleotides align to TRBD1. The CDR3 totals 14 residues. Germline CDR1 and CDR2: SEHNR and FQNEAQ (reference sequence). Trimming at V came to 10 bases and at J to 7 bases, leaving 9 bases not matched to a gene. CDR3 amino acids: CAISGTGVVGELFF. The CDR3, as DNA: TGTGCCATCTCCGGGACAGGGGTCGTCGGGGAGCTGTTTTTT. The whole variable domain, filled in from reference TRBV7-9 and TRBJ2-2, reads DTGVSQNPRHKITKRGQNVTFRCDPISEHNRLYWYRQTLGQGPEFLTYFQNEAQLEKSRLLSDRFSAERPKGSFSTLEIQRTEQGDSAMYLCAISGTGVVGELFFGEGSRLTVL.

The chain uses TRBV5-6 and TRBJ1-2; weak D call: TRBD1 (6 bases). The CDR3 loop spans 15 amino acids. V was pared by 0 bases and J by 2 bases, with 11 bases between. Germline CDR1 reads SGHDT; CDR2 reads YYEEEE. This CDR3 is CASSLDDRTNYGYTF. As DNA, the CDR3 is TGTGCCAGCAGCTTGGATGACAGGACAAACTATGGCTACACCTTC.

The count of this clone is one. This rearrangement joins TRBV30 to TRBJ2-3; D not resolved. Trimming left V 2 bases short and J 0 bases short, with 12 bases between. Germline CDR1 GTSNPN, CDR2 SVGIG (reference sequence). The CDR3 length is 15 residues. The DNA of the CDR3 is TGTGCCTGGAGTCCCGTCACATGGAGCACAGATACGCAGTATTTT. Encoded protein: CAWSPVTWSTDTQYF.

This clone was counted a single time. The chain joins TRBV5-1 to TRBJ2-3; tentative D call: TRBD2 (5 bases). Deletions cut 4 bases from V and 0 bases from J, with 9 bases between. Per the germline V gene, CDR1 is SGHRS and CDR2 is YFSETQ. The CDR3 loop spans 14 amino acids. CDR3 nucleotide sequence: TGCGCCAGCAGCCCCGGGGAGAGCACAGATACGCAGTATTTT. As protein: CASSPGESTDTQYF.

The V call is TRBV5-5, the J call TRBJ2-7; a possible D gene is TRBD2 (6 bases). V lost 4 bases, J lost 3 bases, and 20 bases lay in between. The CDR3 is 16 amino acids. Germline V gene data show CDR1 as SGHKS and CDR2 as YYEKEE (reference sequence). CDR3 region: CASSLLRLGRGYEQYF. CDR3 nucleotides: TGTGCCAGCAGCCTTCTCCGGTTAGGGCGGGGCTACGAGCAGTACTTC.

The rearrangement uses TRBV6-5 and TRBJ2-1; 10 bases are shared with TRBD1. The V gene end was trimmed by 6 bases and the J gene end by 14 bases; junction bases not matched to a gene: 4. The CDR3 length is 11 residues. Germline CDR1 and CDR2: MNHEY and SVGAGI. The chain's CDR3 is CASSPGTGEFF. CDR3 DNA sequence: TGTGCCAGCAGCCCGGGGACAGGGGAGTTCTTC.

This clone has just one count. The CDR3 reads CASTPGTVTSTQYF. CDR3 nucleotide sequence: TGTGCCAGCACCCCCGGGACAGTCACTAGTACCCAGTACTTC. The V gene is TRBV11-3, the J gene TRBJ2-5; 7 bases are a match to TRBD1. CDR3 length equals 14 residues. With 7 bases clipped from V and 8 bases from J, the junction kept 13 bases outside the gene matches. Germline CDR1 and CDR2: SGHNT and YENEEA.

This chain connects TRBV19 to TRBJ1-6; tentatively, D is TRBD1 (5 bases). V lost 6 bases to trimming and J lost 7 bases, with 10 bases between them. The CDR3 runs 13 residues. Germline-derived CDR1 and CDR2 are LNHDA and SQIVND (reference sequence). The CDR3 nucleotides are TGTGCCAGTAGCCGAGGGACGAATTCACCCCTCCACTTT. This translates into CASSRGTNSPLHF.

The rearrangement links TRBV5-1 to TRBJ2-7; 7 bases are a match to TRBD2. V gave up 0 bases and J gave up 0 bases; unmatched junction bases: 6. The V gene's germline CDR1 is SGHRS and CDR2 YFSETQ. The CDR3 is 16 amino acids. The CDR3 region has the DNA TGCGCCAGCAGCTTGGCCAATCTAGCGGACTCCTACGAGCAGTACTTC. This codes for CASSLANLADSYEQYF.

This clone turned up a few times. The rearrangement joins TRBV27 to TRBJ2-5; perhaps D is TRBD1 or TRBD2 (5 bases each). CDR1 MNHEY and CDR2 SMNVEV come from the germline V gene (reference sequence). The V gene lost 3 bases and the J gene lost 1 base, with 12 bases spanning the gap. CDR3 size: 15 residues. The CDR3 protein is CASSFLGGVQETQYF. In nucleotides, the CDR3 is TGTGCCAGCAGTTTTCTTGGGGGAGTCCAAGAGACCCAGTACTTC.

The chain employs TRBV18 and TRBJ2-4, with no clear D. Per the germline V gene, CDR1 is KGHSH and CDR2 is LQKENI. The CDR3 totals 15 residues. V lost 0 bases and J lost 0, with 6 bases in between. The CDR3 coding sequence is TGTGCCAGCTCACCACCCCAGATAGCCAAAAACATTCAGTACTTC. This translates into CASSPPQIAKNIQYF.

This clone has a handful of counts. V and J are TRBV7-9 and TRBJ1-3; a possible D gene is TRBD1 (6 bases). CDR1 is SEHNR and CDR2 is FQNEAQ in the germline V gene (reference sequence). Trimming pared 5 bases from V and 1 base from J, leaving 9 bases between. This CDR3 spans 14 amino acids. The CDR3 coding sequence is TGTGCCAGCAGCCGCGACAGGTCTGGAAACACCATATATTTT. The encoded protein is CASSRDRSGNTIYF.

There are a few counts of this clone. The chain combines TRBV5-4 with TRBJ2-7, with 7 bases matching TRBD1. This CDR3 region has 12 residues. Germline loops: CDR1 SGHNT, CDR2 YYREEE (reference sequence). V lost 4 bases to trimming and J lost 7 bases; unmatched junction nucleotides: 5. The CDR3 DNA is TGTGCCAGCAGCCCGGACAGGAGGGAGCAGTACTTC. This codes for CASSPDRREQYF.

The V and J genes are TRBV19 and TRBJ1-6; TRBD1 agrees at 7 bases. Looked up from germline, CDR1 is LNHDA and CDR2 is SQIVND (reference sequence). With 7 bases clipped from V and 1 base from J, the junction kept 7 bases outside the gene matches. This CDR3 is built from 16 residues. The CDR3 coding sequence is TGTGCCAGTACCAAGACAGGGTTGTCCTATAATTCACCCCTCCACTTT. Protein product: CASTKTGLSYNSPLHF.

V usage is TRBV6-4 and J usage is TRBJ2-1, with 11 positions matching TRBD2. The CDR3 contains 15 residues. J was trimmed by 4 bases and V by 4 bases; bases with no gene match: 3. The germline V gene has CDR1 MRHNA and CDR2 SNTAGT. The CDR3 loop is CASSAGTSGYNEQFF. Written as DNA, the CDR3 is TGTGCCAGCAGTGCCGGGACTAGCGGATACAATGAGCAGTTCTTC.

The chain recombines TRBV9 with TRBJ2-2, with TRBD2 as a possible D gene (6 bases). The CDR3 has 16 amino acids. From germline, CDR1 is SGDLS and CDR2 YYNGEE. V shed 0 bases and J shed 6 bases, with 15 bases lying between them. CDR3 sequence reads: CASSVGTLRDAGELFF. DNA of the CDR3: TGTGCCAGCAGCGTAGGCACCTTGCGGGACGCCGGGGAGCTGTTTTTT.